The clone carrying this T cell receptor (beta chain) came up many times. The germline gives CDR1 MNHEY, CDR2 SVGAGI. CDR3 length: 15 amino acids. With 2 bases removed from V and 2 bases from J, the gap between germline ends came to 13 bases. This sample is part of a study of T cells after yellow fever vaccination. TCRdb re-analysed the 5' RACE reads in MiXCR, keeping a single row per CDR3 protein. The profile shows 200,000 or so distinct CDR3 sequences, approximately 6.3% of them singletons. The chain employs TRBV6-5 and TRBJ2-7; possible D gene TRBD1, 5 bases. The material was CD4+ T cells sorted from PBMCs, obtained on the day of the yellow fever booster vaccination. The TCR comes from a young man who received the YFV17D yellow fever vaccine. The CDR3 DNA is TGTGCCAGCAGTTACGGCGGACACCGAACCTACGAGCAGTACTTC. It codes for CASSYGGHRTYEQYF.